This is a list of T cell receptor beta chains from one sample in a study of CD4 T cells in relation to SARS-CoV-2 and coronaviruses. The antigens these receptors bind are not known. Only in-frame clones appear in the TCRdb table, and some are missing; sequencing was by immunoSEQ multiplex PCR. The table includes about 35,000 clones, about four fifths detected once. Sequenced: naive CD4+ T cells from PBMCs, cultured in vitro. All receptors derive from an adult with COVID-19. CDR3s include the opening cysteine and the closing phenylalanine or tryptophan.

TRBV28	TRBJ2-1	CASSFPSGGEFEQFF
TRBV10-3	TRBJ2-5	CAISEDRGQVETQYF
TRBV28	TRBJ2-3	CASALGVREWADTQYF
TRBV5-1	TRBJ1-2	CASSRDSNYGYTF
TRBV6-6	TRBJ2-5	CASLRAFRETQYF
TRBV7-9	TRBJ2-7	CASGSGSVHEQYF
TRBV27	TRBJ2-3	CASSFGGQATDTQYF
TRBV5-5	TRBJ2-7	CASIRRTSGTYEQYF
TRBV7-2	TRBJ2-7	CASRGPGSYEQYF
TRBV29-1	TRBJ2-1	CSVEGGLARNEQFF
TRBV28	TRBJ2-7	CASSFMGYEQYF
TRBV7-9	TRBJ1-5	CASSSGTGGSNQPQHF
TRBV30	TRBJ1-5	CAWSFPGGSNQPQHF
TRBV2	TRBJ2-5	CASSESGVQETQYF
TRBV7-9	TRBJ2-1	CASSPPWASVGYNEQFF
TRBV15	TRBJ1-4	CATSSALSTNEKLFF
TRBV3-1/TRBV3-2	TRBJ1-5	CASSQDFPGLSNQPQHF
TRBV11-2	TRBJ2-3	CASSQGGGGPADTQYF
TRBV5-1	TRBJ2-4	CASSLEGSGIQYF
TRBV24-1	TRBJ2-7	CATSDLNSYEQYF
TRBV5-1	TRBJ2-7	CASSPTSGRSYEQYF
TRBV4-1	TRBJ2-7	CASSQDRRRQYF
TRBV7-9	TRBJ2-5	CASSPVRETQYF
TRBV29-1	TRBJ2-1	CSPGTRNEQFF
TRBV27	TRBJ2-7	CASSAGLAGYEQYF
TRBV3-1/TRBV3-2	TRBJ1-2	CASSDDRGRGYTF
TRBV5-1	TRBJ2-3	CASSLVGQSTDTQYF
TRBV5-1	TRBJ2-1	CASSGMTRSSYNEQFF
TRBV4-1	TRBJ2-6	CASSQLAGGPSGANVLTF
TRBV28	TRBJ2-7	CASSLGLAGSEQYF
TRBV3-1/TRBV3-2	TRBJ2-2	CASSQGSGGLAAGELFF
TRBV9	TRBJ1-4	CASSVEGGVGHEKLFF
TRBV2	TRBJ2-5	CASTLEGGAGETQYF
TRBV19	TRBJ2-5	CASSLRPGQGVQTQYF
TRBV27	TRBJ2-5	CASSTGLIETQYF
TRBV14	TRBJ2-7	CASSQVPFGTDSYEQYF
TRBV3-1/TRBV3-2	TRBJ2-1	CASSQDIASGRARNEQFF
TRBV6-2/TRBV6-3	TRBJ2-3	CASSYDLSVDTQYF
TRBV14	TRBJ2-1	CASSQTAGGNNEQFF
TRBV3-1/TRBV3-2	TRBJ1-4	CASSQEGSGQGHEKLFF
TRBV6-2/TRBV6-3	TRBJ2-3	CASSSRTSSSSSTDTQYF
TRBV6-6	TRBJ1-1	CASSLPPNPEAFF
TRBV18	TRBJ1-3	CASSPHPASSGNTIYF
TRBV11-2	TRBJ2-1	CASSLVLLNEQFF
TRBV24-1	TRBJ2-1	CATREGGGRSYNEQFF
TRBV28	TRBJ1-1	CASIQGGPGNTEAFF
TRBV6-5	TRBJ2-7	CASSSRGYEQYF
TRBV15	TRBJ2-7	CATSRGTGGSYEQYF
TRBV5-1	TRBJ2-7	CASSLGLAGAYEQYF
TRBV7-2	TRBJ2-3	CASSREGGTDTQYF
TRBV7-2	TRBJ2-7	CASSLAPVEQYF
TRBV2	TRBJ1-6	CASDRAYNSPLHF
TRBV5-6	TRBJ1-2	CASSTRTGGYTF
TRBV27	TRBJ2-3	CASSLSRARILRRTDTQYF
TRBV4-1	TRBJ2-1	CASRQGGQRNNEQFF